Each of the 7 T cell receptor beta chains below was sequenced from the same sample in a study of graft-versus-host responses after intestinal transplantation. Profiled with immunoSEQ multiplex PCR; TCRdb holds only in-frame clones, not every one. The table shows roughly 99,000 clones, with over 80% occurring only once. The antigens of these receptors remain unknown. The sample here was unstimulated CD4+ T cells sorted from spleen or lymph node cells, taken before transplant. The receptors originated from a human donor who was the organ donor for an intestinal transplant.

This chain links TRBV9 with TRBJ2-3; D might be TRBD2 (5 bases). The V gene lost 1 base and the J gene lost 4 bases, with 13 bases spanning the gap. CDR3 length: 15 residues. Germline CDR1 and CDR2: SGDLS and YYNGEE. In DNA form, the CDR3 reads TGTGCCAGCAGCGTACGGGGAACATATCCAGATACGCAGTATTTT. Protein product: CASSVRGTYPDTQYF.

This chain links TRBV6-5 with TRBJ2-3, with 9 positions matching TRBD2. Losses at the gene ends were 7 bases for V and 3 bases for J; bases not matched to a gene: 5. Germline CDR1 MNHEY, CDR2 SVGAGI. The CDR3 is 14 amino acids. The DNA of the CDR3 is TGTGCCAGCAAACTAGCGGGTCCAACAGATACGCAGTATTTT. Translated: CASKLAGPTDTQYF.

The chain combines TRBV2 with TRBJ1-2, with 7 positions matching TRBD1. CDR3 length equals 14 residues. Germline V gives CDR1 SNHLY, CDR2 FYNNEI. J gave up 7 bases and V 6 bases, and 11 bases lay outside the gene matches. This chain's CDR3 is CASSDTRTGVGYTF. CDR3 nucleotide sequence: TGTGCCAGCAGCGACACAAGGACAGGCGTTGGCTACACCTTC.

V usage is TRBV11-2 and J usage is TRBJ2-7, with 10 bases aligning to TRBD2. The germline V gene encodes CDR1 SGHAT and CDR2 FQNNGV. Losses at the gene ends were 5 bases for V and 1 base for J; bases not matched to a gene: 5. This CDR3 is built from 15 residues. The DNA of the CDR3 is TGTGCCAGCAGCCGGACTAGCGGCCTTTCCTACGAGCAGTACTTC. Protein: CASSRTSGLSYEQYF.

This chain joins TRBV5-1 and TRBJ1-4; D gene uncertain. V lost 1 base, J lost 0 bases, and 7 bases lay in between. Germline CDR1 is SGHRS and CDR2 is YFSETQ. The CDR3 covers 15 residues. CDR3 protein: CASSLSGSTNEKLFF. CDR3 nucleotide sequence: TGCGCCAGCAGCTTGTCGGGGTCAACTAATGAAAAACTGTTTTTT.

The gene calls are TRBV7-2 and TRBJ2-5; tentatively, D is TRBD2 (6 bases). The J call may be mistaken, given a closer DNA end match to TRBJ2-7. The CDR3 runs to 16 residues. CDR1 and CDR2 (germline): SGHTA, FQGNSA. This CDR3 is CASSYWGGRLMDEQYF. DNA for the CDR3: TGTGCCAGCAGCTACTGGGGAGGCCGCCTGATGGACGAGCAGTACTTC.

The chain combines TRBV9 with TRBJ2-2; tentative D call: TRBD2 (6 bases). The germline CDR1 and CDR2 sequences are SGDLS and YYNGEE. V gave up 5 bases and J gave up 7 bases, with 15 bases separating them. The CDR3 is 14 residues long. The CDR3 nucleotides read TGTGCCAGCAGTGAGGAGGGCCGGGTCGGGGAGCTGTTTTTT. Translated, it gives CASSEEGRVGELFF.